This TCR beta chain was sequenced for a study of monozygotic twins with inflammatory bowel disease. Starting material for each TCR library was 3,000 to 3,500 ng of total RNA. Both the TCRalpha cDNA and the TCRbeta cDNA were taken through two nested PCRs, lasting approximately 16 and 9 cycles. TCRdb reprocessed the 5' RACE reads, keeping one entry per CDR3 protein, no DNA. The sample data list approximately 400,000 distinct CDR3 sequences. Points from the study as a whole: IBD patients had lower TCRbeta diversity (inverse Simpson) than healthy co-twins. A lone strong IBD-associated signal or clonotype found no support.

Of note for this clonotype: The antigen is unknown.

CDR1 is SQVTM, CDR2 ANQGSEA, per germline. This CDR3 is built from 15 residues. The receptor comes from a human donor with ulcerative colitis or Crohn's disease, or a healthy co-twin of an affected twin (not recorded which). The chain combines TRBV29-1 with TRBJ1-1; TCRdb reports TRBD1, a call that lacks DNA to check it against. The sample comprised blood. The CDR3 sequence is CSVPLGQGLNTEAFF.